This record covers a single TCR beta chain. The data derive from a study of blood T cell repertoires in COVID-19. In germline, CDR1 is SGHAT, CDR2 FQNNGV. The CDR3 covers 16 residues. The J segment lost 5 bases and the V segment lost 5 bases, leaving 12 bases of the junction unmatched. Measured with immunoSEQ multiplex PCR; TCRdb has only the in-frame clones, and not every one. The table has just over 70,000 clones, 90% to 95% seen once; the top ten hold 8.5%. The sequence was collected from a human donor in a cohort sampled during active COVID-19. J is TRBJ2-1 and V is TRBV11-2; 7 bases are a match to TRBD1. The sequenced sample consisted of peripheral blood. The CDR3 nucleotides are TGTGCCAGCAGCCCGATTTCCGGGACAGCCCACAATGAGCAGTTCTTC. Amino acids: CASSPISGTAHNEQFF.